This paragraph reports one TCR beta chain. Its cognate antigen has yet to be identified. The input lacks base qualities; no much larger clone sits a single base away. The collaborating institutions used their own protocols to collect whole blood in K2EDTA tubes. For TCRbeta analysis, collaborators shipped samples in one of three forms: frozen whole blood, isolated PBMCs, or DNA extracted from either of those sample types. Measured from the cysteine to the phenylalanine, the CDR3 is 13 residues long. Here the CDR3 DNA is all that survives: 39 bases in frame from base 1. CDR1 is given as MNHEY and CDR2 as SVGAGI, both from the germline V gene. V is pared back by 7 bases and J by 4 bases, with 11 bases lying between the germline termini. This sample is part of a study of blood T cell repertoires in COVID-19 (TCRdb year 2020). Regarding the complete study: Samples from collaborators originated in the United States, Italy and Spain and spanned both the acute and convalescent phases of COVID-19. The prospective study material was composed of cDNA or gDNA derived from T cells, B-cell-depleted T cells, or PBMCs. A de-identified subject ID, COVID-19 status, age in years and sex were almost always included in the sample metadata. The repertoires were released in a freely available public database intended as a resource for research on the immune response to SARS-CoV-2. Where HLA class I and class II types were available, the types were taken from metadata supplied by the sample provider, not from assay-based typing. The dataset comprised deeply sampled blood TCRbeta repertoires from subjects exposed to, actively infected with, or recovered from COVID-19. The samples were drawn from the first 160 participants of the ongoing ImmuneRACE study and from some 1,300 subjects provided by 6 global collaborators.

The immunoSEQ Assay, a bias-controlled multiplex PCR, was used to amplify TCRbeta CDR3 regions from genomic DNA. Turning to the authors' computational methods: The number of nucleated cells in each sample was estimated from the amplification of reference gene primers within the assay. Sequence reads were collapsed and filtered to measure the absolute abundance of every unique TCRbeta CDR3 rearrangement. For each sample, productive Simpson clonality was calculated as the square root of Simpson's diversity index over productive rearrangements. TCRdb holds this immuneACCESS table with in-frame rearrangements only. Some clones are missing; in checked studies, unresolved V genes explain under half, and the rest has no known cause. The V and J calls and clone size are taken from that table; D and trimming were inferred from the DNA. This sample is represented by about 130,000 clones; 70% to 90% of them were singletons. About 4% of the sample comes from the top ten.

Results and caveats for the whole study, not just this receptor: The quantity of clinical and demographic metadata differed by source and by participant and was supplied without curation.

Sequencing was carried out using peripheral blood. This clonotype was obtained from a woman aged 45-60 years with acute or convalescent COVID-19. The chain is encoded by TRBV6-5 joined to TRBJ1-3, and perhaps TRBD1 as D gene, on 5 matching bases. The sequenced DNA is TGTGCCAGCAAACGGGGGTCAGGAAACACCATATATTTT. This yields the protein CASKRGSGNTIYF.